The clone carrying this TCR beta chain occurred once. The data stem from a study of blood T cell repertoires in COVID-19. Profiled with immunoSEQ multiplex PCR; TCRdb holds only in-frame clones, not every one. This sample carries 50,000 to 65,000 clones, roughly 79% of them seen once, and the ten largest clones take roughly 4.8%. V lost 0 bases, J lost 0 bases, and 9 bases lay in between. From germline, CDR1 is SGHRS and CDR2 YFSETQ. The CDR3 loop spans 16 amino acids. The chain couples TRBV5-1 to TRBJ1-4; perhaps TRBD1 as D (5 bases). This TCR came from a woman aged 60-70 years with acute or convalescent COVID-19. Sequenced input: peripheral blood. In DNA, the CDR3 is TGCGCCAGCAGCTTGGCGCGGGGGACAACTAATGAAAAACTGTTTTTT. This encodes CASSLARGTTNEKLFF.